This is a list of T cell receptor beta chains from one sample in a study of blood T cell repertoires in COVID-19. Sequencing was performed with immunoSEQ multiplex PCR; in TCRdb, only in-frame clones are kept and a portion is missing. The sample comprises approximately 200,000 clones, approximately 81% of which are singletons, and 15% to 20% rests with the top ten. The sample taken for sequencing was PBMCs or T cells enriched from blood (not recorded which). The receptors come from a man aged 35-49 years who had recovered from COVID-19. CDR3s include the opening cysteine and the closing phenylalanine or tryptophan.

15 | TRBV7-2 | CASSLGVAGRVEQFF
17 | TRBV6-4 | CASRGAWGGSEKCIQYF
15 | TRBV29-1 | CSVEDMSFGGGEQYF
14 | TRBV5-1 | CASSLGRFTDTQYF
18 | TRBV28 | CASSASVVRGSGANVLTF
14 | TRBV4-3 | CASSLSAVDTEAFF
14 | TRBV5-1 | CASSYLAGTDTQYF
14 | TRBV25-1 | CASSDESFYNEQFF
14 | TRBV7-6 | CASTRGLETDTQYF
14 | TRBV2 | CASSYLVRPDTQYF
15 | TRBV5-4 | CASSWGDRGTGELFF
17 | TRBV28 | CASSLDRVGELYGELFF
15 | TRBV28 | CASSLWTGGNNEQYF
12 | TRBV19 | CASRTGDTEAFF
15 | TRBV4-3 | CASSQEAGDSDTIYF
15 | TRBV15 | CATSRDRSGRETQYF
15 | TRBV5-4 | CASSTGQGRESPLHF
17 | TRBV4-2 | CASSPLNSGSSYNEQFF
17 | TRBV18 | CATAWGTRVSGANVLTF
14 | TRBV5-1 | CASSSAGFGTEAFF
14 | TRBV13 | CASSDRDIGNEQFF
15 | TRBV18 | CASSPPEDRNEKLFF
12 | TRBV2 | CASERRGYEQYF
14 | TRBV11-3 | CASSLLGRGNEQYF
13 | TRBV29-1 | CSAGGGSVYEQYF
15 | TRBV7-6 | CASSLDGQGRPPLHF
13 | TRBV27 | CASSWASGNEQYF
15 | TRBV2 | CASSEIKGAAARVFF
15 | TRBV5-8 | CASSRGQGASDTQYF
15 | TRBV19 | CASSMGRGSNEKLFF
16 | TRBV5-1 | CASSPDREYGTDTQYF
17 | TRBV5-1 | CASSEGQGASLNTEAFF
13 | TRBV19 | CASSMSAGNTIYF
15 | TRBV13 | CASRTGQLPRNTIYF